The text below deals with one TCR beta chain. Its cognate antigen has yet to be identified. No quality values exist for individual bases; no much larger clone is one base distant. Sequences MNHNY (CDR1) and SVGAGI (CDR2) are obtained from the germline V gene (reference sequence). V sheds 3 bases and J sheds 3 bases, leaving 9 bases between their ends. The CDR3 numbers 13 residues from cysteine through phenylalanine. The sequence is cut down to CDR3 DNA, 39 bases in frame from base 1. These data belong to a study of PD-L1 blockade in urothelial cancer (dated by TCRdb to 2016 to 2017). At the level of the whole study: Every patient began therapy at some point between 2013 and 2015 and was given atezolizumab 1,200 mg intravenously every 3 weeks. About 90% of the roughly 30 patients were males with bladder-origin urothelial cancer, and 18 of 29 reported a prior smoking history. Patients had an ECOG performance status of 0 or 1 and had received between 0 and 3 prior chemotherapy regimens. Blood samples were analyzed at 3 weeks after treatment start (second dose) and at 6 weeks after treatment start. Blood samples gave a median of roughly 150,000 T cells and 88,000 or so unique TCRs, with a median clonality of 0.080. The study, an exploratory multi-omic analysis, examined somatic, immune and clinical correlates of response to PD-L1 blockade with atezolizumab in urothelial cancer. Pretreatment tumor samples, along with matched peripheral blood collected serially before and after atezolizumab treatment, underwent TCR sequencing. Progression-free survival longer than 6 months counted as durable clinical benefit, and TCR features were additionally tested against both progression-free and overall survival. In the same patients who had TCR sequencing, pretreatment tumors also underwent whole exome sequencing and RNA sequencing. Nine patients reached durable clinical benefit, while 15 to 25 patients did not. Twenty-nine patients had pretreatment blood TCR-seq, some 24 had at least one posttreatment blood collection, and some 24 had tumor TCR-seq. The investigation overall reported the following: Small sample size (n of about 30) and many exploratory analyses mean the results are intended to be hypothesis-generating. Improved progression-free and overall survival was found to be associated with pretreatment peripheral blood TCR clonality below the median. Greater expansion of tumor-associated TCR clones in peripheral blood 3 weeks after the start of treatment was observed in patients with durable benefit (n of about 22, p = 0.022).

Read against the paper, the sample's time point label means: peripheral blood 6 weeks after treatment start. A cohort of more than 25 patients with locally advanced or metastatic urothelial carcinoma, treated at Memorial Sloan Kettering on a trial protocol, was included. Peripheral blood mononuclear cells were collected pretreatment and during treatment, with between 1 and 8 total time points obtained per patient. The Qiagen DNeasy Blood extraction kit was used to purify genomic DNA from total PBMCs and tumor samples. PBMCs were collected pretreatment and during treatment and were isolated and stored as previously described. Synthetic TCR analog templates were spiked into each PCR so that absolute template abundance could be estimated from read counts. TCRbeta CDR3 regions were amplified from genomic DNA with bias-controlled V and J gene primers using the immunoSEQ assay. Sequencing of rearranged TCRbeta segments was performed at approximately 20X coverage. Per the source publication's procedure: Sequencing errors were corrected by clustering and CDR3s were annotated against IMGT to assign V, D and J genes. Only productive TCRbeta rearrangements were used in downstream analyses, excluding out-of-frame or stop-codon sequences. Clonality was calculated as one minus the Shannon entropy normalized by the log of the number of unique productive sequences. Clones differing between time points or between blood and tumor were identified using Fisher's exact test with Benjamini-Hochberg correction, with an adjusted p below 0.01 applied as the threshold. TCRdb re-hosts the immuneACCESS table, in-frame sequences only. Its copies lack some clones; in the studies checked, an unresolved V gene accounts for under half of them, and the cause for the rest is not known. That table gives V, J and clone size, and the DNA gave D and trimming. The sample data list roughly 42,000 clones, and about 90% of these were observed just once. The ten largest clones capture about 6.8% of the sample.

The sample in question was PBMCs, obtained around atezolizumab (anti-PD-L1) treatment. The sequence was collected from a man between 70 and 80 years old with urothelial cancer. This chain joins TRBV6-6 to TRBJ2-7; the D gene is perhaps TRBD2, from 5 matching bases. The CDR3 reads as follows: CASSYGAGYEQYF. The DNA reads TGTGCCAGCAGTTATGGCGCGGGCTACGAGCAGTACTTC.